The subject of this entry is one T cell receptor beta chain. CDR3 size: 14 residues. Trimming pared 2 bases from V and 5 bases from J, leaving 14 bases between. This record belongs to a study of shared clonotypes between healthy human individuals. Genomic DNA from each subset was divided evenly over several immunoSEQ plates. Profiled with immunoSEQ multiplex PCR; TCRdb holds only in-frame clones, not every one. Of roughly 1,600,000 clones in the sample, about 98.5% were seen once. The J gene is TRBJ2-7, the V gene TRBV5-3; the D gene is possibly TRBD1 (6 bases). TRBV5-3 is marked as an open reading frame, function uncertain. Input material: naive CD4+ T cells sorted from blood. The subset here: CD45RA+ positively selected. This TCR derives from a man aged 30-40 years in good health. In DNA form, the CDR3 reads TGTGCCAGAAGCTTATGCAGGGGTACCCACGAGCAGTACTTC. Translation gives CARSLCRGTHEQYF.